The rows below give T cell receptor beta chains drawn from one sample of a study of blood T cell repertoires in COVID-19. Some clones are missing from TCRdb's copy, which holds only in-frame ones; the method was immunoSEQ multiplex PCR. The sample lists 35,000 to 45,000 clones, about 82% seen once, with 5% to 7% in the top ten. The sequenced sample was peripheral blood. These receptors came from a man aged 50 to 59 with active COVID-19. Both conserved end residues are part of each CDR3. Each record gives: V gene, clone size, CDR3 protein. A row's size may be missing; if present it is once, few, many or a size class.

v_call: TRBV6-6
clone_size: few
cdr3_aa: CASSPDWGRFTEAFF

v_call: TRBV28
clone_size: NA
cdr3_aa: CASIRGQGSYEQYF

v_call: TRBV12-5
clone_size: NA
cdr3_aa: CASAAAAGTNSLTEAFF

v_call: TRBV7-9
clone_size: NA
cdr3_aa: CASSFGSHGSTFF

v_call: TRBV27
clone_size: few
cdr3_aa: CASRIGGLSGAETQYF

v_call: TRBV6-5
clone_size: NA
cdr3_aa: CASTPARGTEAFF

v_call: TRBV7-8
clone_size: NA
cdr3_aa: CASSLVPGGAEDTQYF

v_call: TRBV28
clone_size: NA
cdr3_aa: CASIWSGYSNQPQHF

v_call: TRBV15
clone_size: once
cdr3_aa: CATSRTSTSTYEQYF

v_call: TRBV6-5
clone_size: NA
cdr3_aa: CASKWDRDREAFF

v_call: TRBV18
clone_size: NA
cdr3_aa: CASSAQGSEQYF

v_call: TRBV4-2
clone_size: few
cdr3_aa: CASRRETGQTEAFF

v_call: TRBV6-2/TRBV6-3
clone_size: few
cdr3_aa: CASSYSGGGGYEQYF